Below are 27 T cell receptor beta chains sequenced from a single sample in a study of T cell repertoires in aging, cancer and after chemotherapy. TRB rearrangements spanning V, D and J were amplified using mixed TRB-A/B primers. TCRdb redid the calling of the multiplex PCR reads with MiXCR, one entry per CDR3 protein. The sample has some 19,000 distinct CDR3 sequences; about 37% are singletons. Peripheral blood genomic DNA, not sorted cells or RNA, was the template. Sequencing was performed on blood. These receptors were taken from a human donor with a solid tumor.

This clonotype was seen a few times. For the CDR3, the DNA is TGTGCCAGCAGTGCACTAGCGGGACGAGGCGATACGCAGTATTTT. It translates to CASSALAGRGDTQYF. The rearrangement joins TRBV6-4 to TRBJ2-3; the match to TRBD2 covers 10 bases. Trimming at V came to 4 bases and at J to 6 bases, leaving 7 bases not matched to a gene. This CDR3 comprises 15 residues. Germline CDR1 reads MRHNA; CDR2 reads SNTAGT.

The rearrangement uses TRBV12-3 or TRBV12-4 and TRBJ2-3; D may be TRBD2 (5 bases). This CDR3 has 17 residues. Trimming cost V 5 bases and J 0 bases, with 18 bases left between them. In DNA, the CDR3 is TGTGCCAGCAGTAACCCGAGGAGCGGTGCTAGCACAGATACGCAGTATTTT. It codes for CASSNPRSGASTDTQYF.

V is TRBV27 and J is TRBJ2-5; D is uncertain. V gave up 2 bases and J gave up 5 bases, with 0 bases separating them. The CDR3 spans 10 residues. Looked up from germline, CDR1 is MNHEY and CDR2 is SMNVEV (reference sequence). CDR3 loop: CASSLETQYF. In DNA, the CDR3 is TGTGCCAGCAGTTTAGAGACCCAGTACTTC.

The V call is TRBV7-2, the J call TRBJ1-6; D remains ambiguous. V lost 5 bases to trimming and J lost 0 bases, with 14 bases between them. The CDR3 length is 17 residues. CDR1 and CDR2 (germline): SGHTA, FQGNSA. The CDR3 protein is CASSPNSASSYNSPLHF. Written as DNA, the CDR3 is TGTGCCAGCAGCCCCAATTCAGCGAGCTCCTATAATTCACCCCTCCACTTT. The full variable domain, in which reference TRBV7-2 and TRBJ1-6 provide the parts outside the CDR3, is GAGVSQSPSNKVTEKGKDVELRCDPISGHTALYWYRQSLGQGLEFLIYFQGNSAPDKSGLPSDRFSAERTGGSVSTLTIQRTQQEDSAVYLCASSPNSASSYNSPLHFGNGTRLTVT.

This clonotype was detected only a few times. The chain uses TRBV27 and TRBJ2-1; either TRBD1 or TRBD2 may fit D (6 bases each). V lost 4 bases and J lost 0, with 10 bases in between. CDR1 and CDR2 from the germline V gene are MNHEY and SMNVEV (reference sequence). The CDR3 runs to 15 residues. The CDR3 DNA reads TGTGCCAGCAGTTGGGGGGCCGTCTCCTACAATGAGCAGTTCTTC. Translation gives CASSWGAVSYNEQFF.

The CDR3 DNA is TGTGCCACCAGCAGAGATACGGGGGCCAATGAGCAGTTCTTC. Its protein product is CATSRDTGANEQFF. J is TRBJ2-1 and V is TRBV15; D is perhaps TRBD1 or TRBD2 (6 bases each). CDR1 and CDR2 (germline): LNHNV, YYDKDF (reference sequence). Trimming pared 0 bases from V and 6 bases from J, leaving 9 bases between. The length of the CDR3 is 14 residues. The variable domain in full, completed from reference TRBV15 and TRBJ2-1, reads DAMVIQNPRYQVTQFGKPVTLSCSQTLNHNVMYWYQQKSSQAPKLLFHYYDKDFNNEADTPDNFQSRRPNTSFCFLDIRSPGLGDTAMYLCATSRDTGANEQFFGPGTRLTVL.

This clonotype was found a few times. V usage is TRBV6-2 or TRBV6-3 and J usage is TRBJ2-1; 8 bases map to TRBD2. J lost 0 bases, V lost 4 bases, and 2 bases had no gene match. The CDR3 extends over 15 amino acids. Germline V gene lookup returns CDR1 MNHEY and CDR2 SVGEGT. The CDR3, as DNA: TGTGCCAGCAGTTTAGCGGGGAACTCCTACAATGAGCAGTTCTTC. The encoded protein is CASSLAGNSYNEQFF.

This clonotype was seen a handful of times. V usage is TRBV7-6 and J usage is TRBJ2-3; 13 bases are shared with TRBD2. The CDR3 totals 18 residues. After removal of 0 bases from V and 0 bases from J, the junction contained 3 bases not matched to a gene. CDR1 and CDR2 from the germline V gene are SGHVS and FNYEAQ. CDR3 sequence: CASSLALGLAGSTDTQYF. As DNA, the CDR3 is TGTGCCAGCAGCTTAGCGCTGGGACTAGCGGGAAGCACAGATACGCAGTATTTT.

In its sample, this clonotype was seen a few times. The rearrangement links TRBV11-2 to TRBJ2-1; the match to TRBD2 covers 13 bases. V shed 4 bases and J 6 bases; nucleotides not matched to a gene: 3. The CDR3 sequence is 15 residues long. Germline V CDR1 and CDR2: SGHAT, FQNNGV. Here the CDR3 DNA reads TGTGCCAGCAGCTACCGGACTAGCGGGAGCAATGAGCAGTTCTTC. Residues: CASSYRTSGSNEQFF.

The J gene is TRBJ1-1, the V gene TRBV19; possible D gene TRBD1, 5 bases. Trimming shortened V by 5 bases and J by 5 bases, and 15 bases separated the two germline ends. Germline CDR1 reads LNHDA; CDR2 reads SQIVND (reference sequence). The CDR3 extends over 14 amino acids. The CDR3 sequence: CASSGPGGSTEAFF. In DNA form, the CDR3 reads TGTGCCAGTAGTGGACCCGGGGGATCGACTGAAGCTTTCTTT.

About this clonotype itself: One end of the junction fails to match germline, which may point to a read error. The chain is built from TRBV6-4 and TRBJ2-1, with 8 bases fitting TRBD1. This CDR3 comprises 16 residues. CDR1 is MRHNA, CDR2 SNTAGT, per germline. The CDR3 spells CASSESLPGGLNEQFF. In nucleotides, the CDR3 is TGCGCCAGCAGTGAGTCCCTTCCAGGGGGCCTGAATGAGCAGTTCTTC.

This clonotype ranks as medium-sized. The chain combines TRBV29-1 with TRBJ2-1; 14 positions match TRBD2. Trimming cost V 7 bases and J 8 bases; bases outside gene matches: 13. Germline values: CDR1 SQVTM, CDR2 ANQGSEA. CDR3 length: 16 amino acids. The CDR3 here is CSAERLAGGRMDEQFF. The CDR3 bases are TGCAGCGCCGAGAGACTAGCGGGAGGGCGAATGGATGAGCAGTTCTTC.

Comments on this clonotype: A clone one base away is much larger, so this may be a read error. The chain links TRBV11-1 to TRBJ2-3; D call uncertain. The CDR3 spans 13 residues. Germline V gene lookup returns CDR1 SGHAT and CDR2 FQDESV (reference sequence). The CDR3 sequence is CAGSLASTDTQYF. The CDR3 bases are TGTGCCGGCAGCTTAGCTAGCACAGATACGCAGTATTTT.

The chain uses TRBV5-4 and TRBJ2-3; D is perhaps TRBD2 (6 bases). This CDR3 has 14 amino acids. Germline assignment: CDR1 SGHNT and CDR2 YYREEE (reference sequence). V was shortened by 4 bases and J by 0 bases, with 9 bases between the two germline ends. The CDR3 loop is CASSPSVSTDTQYF. DNA of the CDR3: TGTGCCAGCAGCCCTAGCGTTAGCACAGATACGCAGTATTTT.

The chain links TRBV5-1 to TRBJ2-1; perhaps TRBD2 as D (6 bases). CDR1 is SGHRS and CDR2 is YFSETQ in the germline V gene. V was shortened by 4 bases and J by 6 bases, with 11 bases between the two germline ends. The CDR3 is 13 residues long. The DNA of the CDR3 is TGCGCCAGCAGCCGCGGTAGCGGCAATGAGCAGTTCTTC. Its protein product is CASSRGSGNEQFF. The whole variable domain, filled in from reference TRBV5-1 and TRBJ2-1, reads KAGVTQTPRYLIKTRGQQVTLSCSPISGHRSVSWYQQTPGQGLQFLFEYFSETQRNKGNFPGRFSGRQFSNSRSEMNVSTLELGDSALYLCASSRGSGNEQFFGPGTRLTVL.

The V and J genes are TRBV6-1 and TRBJ2-1; 9 bases are shared with TRBD2. The CDR3 runs 15 residues. Germline trimming cut 1 base from V and 8 bases from J; bases unmatched to any gene: 6. Germline lookup yields CDR1 MNHNS and CDR2 SASEGT. CDR3 sequence: CASSEVAGGPDEQFF. CDR3 sequence (DNA): TGTGCCAGCAGTGAAGTGGCGGGGGGGCCAGATGAGCAGTTCTTC.

Notes on this clonotype: No DNA is shown, since the ends of the CDR3 on it are uncertain; the CDR3 is the one TCRdb lists. The chain carries TRBV7-6 and TRBJ2-3; the D call TRBD1 from the table was never checked on the DNA. CDR1 is SGHVS, CDR2 FNYEAQ, per germline. From its first to its last residue, the CDR3 has 17 amino acids. This chain's CDR3 is CASSLWVGSGAFDTQCF.

This rearrangement joins TRBV6-5 to TRBJ1-3; TRBD1 might be the D (5 bases). Trimming left V 5 bases short and J 3 bases short, with 11 bases between. This CDR3 comprises 14 residues. CDR1 and CDR2 from the germline V gene are MNHEY and SVGAGI. The CDR3, as DNA: TGTGCCAGCAGTCCCAGGGTCCTTGGAAACACCATATATTTT. Encoded protein: CASSPRVLGNTIYF.

Within the sample, this clonotype is medium-sized. The rearrangement links TRBV15 to TRBJ2-3, with D uncertain. Germline V lookup: CDR1 LNHNV, CDR2 YYDKDF (reference sequence). Trimming left V 3 bases short and J 2 bases short, with 12 bases between. The CDR3 contains 15 residues. DNA of the CDR3: TGTGCCACCAGCAGCGGAGAAGGTGACACAGATACGCAGTATTTT. Amino acid sequence: CATSSGEGDTDTQYF.

The V gene is TRBV11-2, the J gene TRBJ2-5; maybe TRBD2 (6 bases). Germline V CDR1 and CDR2: SGHAT, FQNNGV. This CDR3 spans 15 amino acids. V was shortened by 3 bases and J by 5 bases, with 16 bases between the two germline ends. This CDR3 reads CASSFPRGGGETQYF. CDR3 nucleotide sequence: TGTGCCAGCAGCTTCCCCCGGGGCGGAGGGGAGACCCAGTACTTC.

V and J are TRBV19 and TRBJ2-3; possible D gene TRBD1, 5 bases. Germline V CDR1 and CDR2: LNHDA, SQIVND (reference sequence). V gave up 1 base and J gave up 0 bases, with 17 bases separating them. The CDR3 consists of 18 residues. The chain's CDR3 is CASSIAALGQGSTDTQYF. DNA for the CDR3: TGTGCCAGTAGTATAGCCGCACTGGGGCAGGGTAGCACAGATACGCAGTATTTT.

This sequence joins TRBV7-9 and TRBJ2-7; no clear D. CDR1 and CDR2 from the germline V gene are SEHNR and FQNEAQ (reference sequence). This CDR3 contains 17 residues. The V and J ends lost 5 bases and 2 bases respectively, with 22 bases between them. The CDR3: CASSPGLGRTLTYEQYF. DNA of the CDR3: TGTGCCAGCAGCCCCGGGTTAGGGCGCACCCTAACCTACGAGCAGTACTTC.

Sample share makes this clonotype medium-sized (0.01 to 0.1%). This chain links TRBV5-4 with TRBJ2-7, with TRBD1 identical over 8 bases. There are 14 residues in the CDR3. Germline CDR1 and CDR2: SGHNT and YYREEE (reference sequence). The V segment lost 0 bases and the J segment 6 bases; nucleotides outside the gene matches: 5. The CDR3 loop is CASSLGGRGREQYF. In DNA, the CDR3 is TGTGCCAGCAGCTTGGGTGGCAGGGGGCGCGAGCAGTACTTC.

Within the sample, this clonotype is large. V usage is TRBV19 and J usage is TRBJ2-2; 12 bases are a match to TRBD2. CDR3 size: 14 residues. The germline gives CDR1 LNHDA, CDR2 SQIVND (reference sequence). J gave up 3 bases and V 8 bases, and 1 base lay outside the gene matches. This chain's CDR3 is CASRTSGDTGELFF. DNA for the CDR3: TGTGCCAGTCGGACTAGCGGGGACACCGGGGAGCTGTTTTTT.

The chain uses TRBV6-1 and TRBJ2-1; maybe TRBD2 (6 bases). The CDR3 runs 15 residues. V dropped 6 bases and J dropped 0 bases, with 12 bases sitting between them. Germline CDR1 reads MNHNS; CDR2 reads SASEGT. The CDR3 DNA is TGTGCCAGCAGGGCTAGCGAATACTCCTACAATGAGCAGTTCTTC. Protein product: CASRASEYSYNEQFF.

J is TRBJ1-5 and V is TRBV19; 9 bases are shared with TRBD1. J gave up 0 bases and V 5 bases, and 11 bases lay outside the gene matches. Germline assignment: CDR1 LNHDA and CDR2 SQIVND (reference sequence). The CDR3 extends over 18 amino acids. This CDR3 is CASSSDPGTGTSNQPQHF. CDR3 nucleotide sequence: TGTGCCAGTAGTTCCGATCCCGGGACAGGGACTAGCAATCAGCCCCAGCATTTT.

In this sample, this clonotype turned up a few times. The rearrangement links TRBV19 to TRBJ1-1; the match to TRBD1 covers 7 bases. V dropped 8 bases and J dropped 1; count of bases not matched to a gene: 4. The CDR3 totals 13 residues. Germline CDR1 LNHDA, CDR2 SQIVND (reference sequence). The CDR3 here is CASWRTGNTEAFF. The CDR3 coding sequence is TGTGCCAGTTGGAGGACAGGGAACACTGAAGCTTTCTTT.